A selection of T cell receptor beta chains follows, all from one sample in a study of blood T cell repertoires in COVID-19. Some clones are missing from TCRdb's copy, which holds only in-frame ones; the method was immunoSEQ multiplex PCR. This table holds about 250,000 clones, 86% found once. The sample comprised peripheral blood. Receptors originate from a woman of 80 years or more with COVID-19, enrolled during active disease. CDR3s include the opening cysteine and the closing phenylalanine or tryptophan. D genes are given only for firm matches. The listing skips clone size in some rows; elsewhere it reads once, few, many or a size class.

TRBJ1-5 | . | TRBV6-5 | . | TGTGCCAGCAGTCCCATGGGACTGTGGGTGAGTGATTTT | CASSPMGLWVSDF
TRBJ2-2 | . | TRBV5-8 | . | TGTGCCAGCAGCTTAGGGGAGGCGAACACCGGGGAGCTGTTTTTT | CASSLGEANTGELFF
TRBJ1-3 | . | TRBV19 | TRBD1 | TGTGCCAGTACGAGTGGGACAGGGGTGTACACCATATATTTT | CASTSGTGVYTIYF
TRBJ2-5 | . | TRBV18 | TRBD1 | TGTGCCAGCTCACCTGGCCGGACAGGCCAAGAGACCCAGTACTTC | CASSPGRTGQETQYF
TRBJ2-3 | . | TRBV11-3 | . | TGTGCCAGCAGTGCAGGGTCGGCCACAGATACGCAGTATTTT | CASSAGSATDTQYF
TRBJ2-7 | . | TRBV18 | TRBD1 | TGTGCCAGCTCACCAGTAGGACAGGGGGCCGAGCAGTACTTC | CASSPVGQGAEQYF
TRBJ2-1 | . | TRBV19 | TRBD1 | TGTGCCAGTAGTATACAGGGGGACAATGAGCAGTTCTTC | CASSIQGDNEQFF
TRBJ2-3 | . | TRBV29-1 | . | TGCAGCGCGACCCGACAGGCTAGCACAGATACGCAGTATTTT | CSATRQASTDTQYF
TRBJ2-5 | . | TRBV27 | . | TGTGCCAGCAGTTTTCGGGGTTTGGAGACCCAGTACTTC | CASSFRGLETQYF
TRBJ1-5 | . | TRBV7-2 | . | TGTGCCAGCAGCTTAGGTGGCAATAATCAGCCCCAGCATTTT | CASSLGGNNQPQHF
TRBJ2-7 | . | TRBV6-2/TRBV6-3 | TRBD2 | TGTGCCAGCAGTTACGGACTAGCGGGGGGATACCTGAGCGGCGAGCAGTACTTC | CASSYGLAGGYLSGEQYF
TRBJ1-4 | . | TRBV5-1 | TRBD1 | TGCGCCAGCAGCAGAAACAGGGGGACGGGTGAAAAACTGTTTTTT | CASSRNRGTGEKLFF
TRBJ2-1 | . | TRBV4-1 | . | TGCGCCAGCAGCCTAGCTTTGAACGGTGCAAGCTCCTACAATGAGCAGTTCTTC | CASSLALNGASSYNEQFF
TRBJ1-6 | . | TRBV5-5 | . | TGTGCCAGCAGCTTGGGATGGACAGCCAACTATAATTCACCCCTCCACTTT | CASSLGWTANYNSPLHF
TRBJ2-1 | . | TRBV3-1/TRBV3-2 | TRBD2 | TGTGCCAGCAGCCAGCCGGGACTAGCTGGTAATGAGCAGTTCTTC | CASSQPGLAGNEQFF
TRBJ2-5 | . | TRBV9 | TRBD2 | TGTGCCAGCAGCGTAGGGCTAGCGGGGAGCCAAGAGACCCAGTACTTC | CASSVGLAGSQETQYF
TRBJ2-1 | . | TRBV5-1 | . | TGCGCCAGCAGCCAAACCGCCGGTATTCCCTCCTACAATGAGCAGTTCTTC | CASSQTAGIPSYNEQFF
TRBJ1-2 | . | TRBV5-4 | . | TGTGCCAGCAGCTTGGAACAGGGTAGTTGGGGCTACACCTTC | CASSLEQGSWGYTF
TRBJ2-4 | . | TRBV7-8 | . | TGTGCCAGCAGCTTATTCCGGGACACCATTCAGTACTTC | CASSLFRDTIQYF
TRBJ1-2 | . | TRBV9 | TRBD1 | TGTGCCAGCAGCGCCGAACATCCCAGGGGGCGAAGGTATGGCTACACCTTC | CASSAEHPRGRRYGYTF
TRBJ2-3 | . | TRBV6-2/TRBV6-3 | TRBD2 | TGTGCCAGCAGTTACGGACTAGCGGGCGGGCCAGATACGCAGTATTTT | CASSYGLAGGPDTQYF
TRBJ1-6 | . | TRBV19 | . | TGTGCCAGCAACCTTGGAGAGTACAATTCACCCCTCCACTTT | CASNLGEYNSPLHF
TRBJ1-1 | few | TRBV27 | TRBD1 | TGTGCCAGCAGTTTATATCTCCGACAGGGTCAAACTGAAGCTTTCTTT | CASSLYLRQGQTEAFF
TRBJ1-3 | once | TRBV28 | . | TGTGCCAGCAGCCTCGATCCGGCGGTCTCTGGAAACACCATATATTTT | CASSLDPAVSGNTIYF
TRBJ1-2 | . | TRBV7-9 | . | TGTGCCAGCAGCTTAGCGCAGGGTTCCTATGGCTACACCTTC | CASSLAQGSYGYTF
TRBJ1-3 | . | TRBV7-2 | . | TGTGCCAGCAGCTTGGGAGGTTCGAGTCCGTCTGGAAACACCATATATTTT | CASSLGGSSPSGNTIYF
TRBJ2-3 | . | TRBV7-2 | TRBD2 | TGTGCCAGCAGCTTAGTCGCCACTAGCGGCACAGATACGCAGTATTTT | CASSLVATSGTDTQYF
TRBJ1-5 | . | TRBV19 | . | TGTGCCAGTTCCGACGACAGCAATAGCAATCAGCCCCAGCATTTT | CASSDDSNSNQPQHF
TRBJ2-3 | . | TRBV30 | TRBD2 | TGTGCCTGGAGTGTTATAGCGGGGGGCCGGGATACGCAGTATTTT | CAWSVIAGGRDTQYF
TRBJ1-3 | . | TRBV5-1 | . | TGCGCCAGCAGCTTGGTTCCGGGGAGAGGAAACACCATATATTTT | CASSLVPGRGNTIYF
TRBJ1-2 | . | TRBV6-2/TRBV6-3 | . | TGTGCCAGCAGTTACTCGAGACAGGTCTACACCTTC | CASSYSRQVYTF
TRBJ2-6 | . | TRBV25-1 | . | TGTGCCAGCAGTGAAGACATTCCAACCCCTGGGGCCAACGTCCTGACTTTC | CASSEDIPTPGANVLTF
TRBJ2-5 | . | TRBV5-1 | . | TGCGCCAGCAGTTACTCTCAAGAGACCCAGTACTTC | CASSYSQETQYF
TRBJ2-7 | . | TRBV9 | TRBD1 | TGTGCCAGCAGCCTATCGACAGGGGGAGCCGGGGAGCAGTACTTC | CASSLSTGGAGEQYF
TRBJ2-1 | . | TRBV5-6 | TRBD1 | TGTGCCAGCAGCTTGGCAGGACAGGGGTCCCCATATGAGCAGTTCTTC | CASSLAGQGSPYEQFF
TRBJ1-4 | . | TRBV10-3 | . | TGTGCCATCAGTGAGTCGAGACAAGTAAATGAAAAACTGTTTTTT | CAISESRQVNEKLFF
TRBJ2-3 | . | TRBV3-1/TRBV3-2 | TRBD2 | TGTGCCAGCAGCCAAGGTCCCCTCAGCGGGGGGGGCACAGATACGCAGTATTTT | CASSQGPLSGGGTDTQYF